The clone carrying this TCR beta chain was seen a handful of times. These data come from a study of blood T cell repertoires in COVID-19. For the study at large: Donors in the United States, Italy and Spain gave samples during acute or convalescent COVID-19. Nucleic acid was either cDNA or gDNA, and it came from T cells, B-cell-depleted T cells, or PBMCs.

Method: immunoSEQ multiplex PCR; TCRdb's copy keeps in-frame clones and lacks some. The sample lists about 15,000 clones; 84% were seen once. This clonotype was sampled from a woman in her 50s with active or convalescent COVID-19. The material sequenced was peripheral blood.

The CDR3 loop reads CASSLSSGGASYEQYF. DNA of the CDR3: TGTGCCAGCAGCTTATCCTCAGGGGGCGCCTCCTACGAGCAGTACTTC. The chain carries TRBV11-2 and TRBJ2-7; TRBD1 agrees at 8 bases. Germline CDR1 is SGHAT and CDR2 is FQNNGV. The V gene end was trimmed by 2 bases and the J gene end by 0 bases; junction bases not matched to a gene: 6. The CDR3 is made up of 16 amino acids.